This TCR beta chain appears in the sequencing data of a study of shared T cell receptors in the human thymus. TCRdb's table, derived via immunoSEQ multiplex PCR, lists solely in-frame clones and lacks some. The repertoire consists of hundreds of thousands of clones, with roughly 90% occurring once and the leading ten covering 0.0095% to 0.013%. The CDR3 has 12 amino acids. J was trimmed by 5 bases and V by 3 bases; bases with no gene match: 0. Looked up from germline, CDR1 is SNHLY and CDR2 is FYNNEI. The same sample was also used in a study of human thymus T cells. That work adds: Donors were healthy Finnish infants having corrective surgery for congenital heart defects. Obtained as resections during corrective heart surgery, the thymus tissue was then studied. In thymic and blood repertoires alike, V and J usage looked biased. Thymic repertoires overlap heavily among unrelated individuals, related research has reported.

Sequencing used thymocytes. The chain has TRBV2 and TRBJ1-2, with TRBD1 matching 7 bases. The sequence derives from a boy younger than two with a congenital heart defect. CDR3 in amino acids: CASSEDRYGYTF. The CDR3 bases are TGTGCCAGCAGTGAGGACAGGTATGGCTACACCTTC.